This T cell receptor (beta chain) stems from a study of blood T cell repertoires in COVID-19. Across the study: Acute and convalescent COVID-19 samples came from the United States, Italy and Spain. PBMCs, B-cell-depleted T cells, or T cells provided the cDNA or gDNA that made up the material.

In germline, CDR1 is LGHDT, CDR2 YNNKEL (reference sequence). V dropped 1 base and J dropped 1 base, with 6 bases sitting between them. This CDR3 contains 14 residues. Per the original data handling: The authors estimated nucleated cell counts from reference gene primer amplification. Method: immunoSEQ multiplex PCR; TCRdb's copy keeps in-frame clones and lacks some. The V and J calls and the clone size are those of that table, but D and trimming were determined from the DNA. The repertoire holds approximately 300,000 clones, with around 80% as singletons. The chain recombines TRBV3-1 (or the pseudogene TRBV3-2) with TRBJ2-3; D is unclear. Sequencing was done on a sample of peripheral blood. The sequence came from a woman aged 50 to 60 with acute or convalescent COVID-19. CDR3 sequence reads: CASSQGEGTDTQYF. The CDR3 coding sequence is TGTGCCAGCAGCCAAGGAGAAGGCACAGATACGCAGTATTTT.